Listed below are T cell receptor beta chains from one sample, sequenced in a study of beta chain features in type 1 diabetes. The method was immunoSEQ multiplex PCR; TCRdb's version includes in-frame clones alone and lacks a portion of them. The data show around 500,000 clones, roughly 10% seen once. Sequencing used naive CD4+ T cells from blood. Receptor source: a woman in her late teens or twenties in good health. Both conserved end residues are part of each CDR3. Each record gives: clone size, V gene, CDR3 length, CDR3 protein. Only part of the rows carry a size: once, few, many, or a class if the clone is expanded.

clone size: NA; V gene: TRBV18; CDR3 length: 16; CDR3 protein: CASTTVGTSGPYEQYF
clone size: NA; V gene: TRBV5-4; CDR3 length: 13; CDR3 protein: CASSQDRPTEAFF
clone size: NA; V gene: TRBV2; CDR3 length: 14; CDR3 protein: CASSELVPQETQYF
clone size: NA; V gene: TRBV4-2; CDR3 length: 13; CDR3 protein: CASSHRGGETQYF
clone size: once; V gene: TRBV9; CDR3 length: 13; CDR3 protein: CASSVGPNYGYTF
clone size: few; V gene: TRBV12-5; CDR3 length: 13; CDR3 protein: CASGLPPGHEQYF
clone size: NA; V gene: TRBV30; CDR3 length: 14; CDR3 protein: CACYPGQGSYEQYF
clone size: NA; V gene: TRBV4-1; CDR3 length: 16; CDR3 protein: CASSPGTSSSTDTQYF
clone size: few; V gene: TRBV18; CDR3 length: 16; CDR3 protein: CASSPRRDRVGNTIYF
clone size: few; V gene: TRBV6-6; CDR3 length: 15; CDR3 protein: CASSSQSGRNEKLFF
clone size: NA; V gene: TRBV7-2; CDR3 length: 12; CDR3 protein: CASSRVYTEAFF
clone size: NA; V gene: TRBV5-1; CDR3 length: 14; CDR3 protein: CASSLRTGVYEQYF
clone size: few; V gene: TRBV5-4; CDR3 length: 13; CDR3 protein: CASSFRRTDTQYF
clone size: NA; V gene: TRBV7-2; CDR3 length: 15; CDR3 protein: CASSLGGQINQPQHF
clone size: few; V gene: TRBV15; CDR3 length: 15; CDR3 protein: CATSSKSSYNSPLHF
clone size: few; V gene: TRBV15; CDR3 length: 14; CDR3 protein: CATSKDRPTDTQYF
clone size: few; V gene: TRBV18; CDR3 length: 14; CDR3 protein: CASSPNRVGDEQFF
clone size: NA; V gene: TRBV30; CDR3 length: 13; CDR3 protein: CAWRTRGLGKLFF
clone size: NA; V gene: TRBV29-1; CDR3 length: 13; CDR3 protein: CSALPRGSYEQYF
clone size: once; V gene: TRBV7-2; CDR3 length: 15; CDR3 protein: CASSAWTGNTGELFF
clone size: few; V gene: TRBV6-5; CDR3 length: 16; CDR3 protein: CASSYSREGYTGELFF
clone size: few; V gene: TRBV29-1; CDR3 length: 13; CDR3 protein: CSVATSGQETQYF
clone size: few; V gene: TRBV5-1; CDR3 length: 16; CDR3 protein: CASSGRDSLSVYEQYF
clone size: NA; V gene: TRBV5-1; CDR3 length: 16; CDR3 protein: CASSPRTSSGANVLTF
clone size: NA; V gene: TRBV29-1; CDR3 length: 12; CDR3 protein: CSVAGGFYEQYF
clone size: few; V gene: TRBV7-6; CDR3 length: 13; CDR3 protein: CASSLGPPDTQYF
clone size: NA; V gene: TRBV5-1; CDR3 length: 15; CDR3 protein: CASSLGGGTNSPLHF
clone size: few; V gene: TRBV27; CDR3 length: 17; CDR3 protein: CASSLHRQGSGANVLTF
clone size: few; V gene: TRBV9; CDR3 length: 15; CDR3 protein: CASSVGGTGGNEQFF
clone size: NA; V gene: TRBV29-1; CDR3 length: 13; CDR3 protein: CSVEEGQVDGYTF
clone size: few; V gene: TRBV7-2; CDR3 length: 12; CDR3 protein: CASSLGYDEQFF
clone size: NA; V gene: TRBV4-3; CDR3 length: 16; CDR3 protein: CASSPRTSGIKDTQYF
clone size: NA; V gene: TRBV4-2; CDR3 length: 15; CDR3 protein: CASSPIGRGTDTQYF
clone size: few; V gene: TRBV7-2; CDR3 length: 14; CDR3 protein: CASSSRTGSYEQYF
clone size: few; V gene: TRBV7-2; CDR3 length: 17; CDR3 protein: CASSLALQGAYTGELFF
clone size: few; V gene: TRBV4-3; CDR3 length: 17; CDR3 protein: CASSQDRRGLRSYEQYF
clone size: NA; V gene: TRBV25-1; CDR3 length: 12; CDR3 protein: CASSLSTDTQYF